In this sample, the clone carrying this TCR beta chain turned up a few times. Its antigen remains unidentified. Germline V CDR1 and CDR2: SEHNR, FQNEAQ (reference sequence). The CDR3 covers 13 residues. V was clipped by 4 bases and J by 1 base, with 7 bases between them. The sample comes from a study of shared clonotypes between healthy human individuals. Overall study: Donors had three CD4 naive, three CD4 memory, two CD8 naive and one CD8 memory plate apiece. Whole-study findings and limits: A generally larger estimated richness was seen in naive subsets than in memory subsets. A handful of donors had approximately 4.6% of their naive CD4 clonotypes in common.

Adult donors, all healthy and HIV-negative, had no recent acute infections or vaccinations. Assay: immunoSEQ multiplex PCR; the TCRdb copy retains only in-frame clones and omits some. The sample carries about 2.4 million clones, roughly 93% recorded once. Sequencing was carried out using naive CD4+ T cells from PBMCs. The subset was: CD45RA+ positively selected. The receptor was isolated from a man younger than 35 in good health. Some clones in this sample may be carry-over from other donors' samples. The chain employs TRBV7-9 and TRBJ1-1; D may be TRBD1 (5 bases). The CDR3 DNA follows: TGTGCCAGCAGCTACGACAGGAACACTGAAGCTTTCTTT. Its translation is CASSYDRNTEAFF.